This T cell receptor (beta chain) was identified during a study of regulatory T cells in long-lasting Graves disease. Building of the TCR beta libraries involved iRepertoire HTBI primers and Arm-PCR of CDR3 regions. TCRdb redid the calling of the multiplex PCR reads with MiXCR, one entry per CDR3 protein. The table includes about 460,000 distinct CDR3 sequences, less than 25% detected once. Time point denoted: persistent/refractory GD, antithyroid drugs over 5 years with positive TRAb. From RNA extracted from PBMCs, the TCR library was made. Concerning this clonotype: This may be a read error: a much more frequent sequence differs by one nucleotide. The conserved final phenylalanine or tryptophan is absent from the CDR3, which likely points to a read error.

The CDR3 extends over 13 amino acids. V lost 6 bases, J lost 8 bases, and 13 bases lay in between. Germline V gene sequence: CDR1 ENHRY, CDR2 SYGVKD. Sequenced material: peripheral blood mononuclear cells (PBMCs), taken when the disease was refractory, from a patient treated with antithyroid drugs. This rearrangement joins TRBV10-3 to TRBJ1-4, with D unresolved. This receptor was taken from a female donor with Graves disease. The chain's CDR3 is CAIRADPTEKLFL. CDR3 nucleotides: TGTGCCATCAGAGCGGACCCGACAGAAAAACTGTTTCTT.